These T cell receptor beta chains were read from a single sample in a study of T-cell reconstitution after alpha-beta-depleted transplantation in children. TCRdb reanalysed the PCR reads using MiXCR and keeps one entry per CDR3 protein. Of about 400,000 distinct CDR3 sequences in the sample, about 17% are singletons; the top ten hold around 30%. Sequencing was performed on PBMCs, mostly from graft donor cells, taken 360 days after TCRalphabeta/CD19-depleted stem cell transplant. The origin of the receptors is a boy younger than two who had a stem cell transplant for Wiskott-Aldrich syndrome, so the T cells may come from the graft donor. CDR3s include the opening cysteine and the closing phenylalanine or tryptophan. The order of the fields is CDR3 DNA, CDR3 protein, J gene, D gene, CDR3 length, V gene, clone size. The D gene is left open where the match is weak. Size is stated for part of the rows, as once, few or many counts, or as a class when the clone is expanded.

TGTGCCAGCAGCTTGCCGGGACAGGGAGAGACCCAGTACTTC,CASSLPGQGETQYF,TRBJ2-5,TRBD1,14,TRBV6-1,few
TGCAGCGCCCAAGCGGGGAGGGGCATTCAGTACTTC,CSAQAGRGIQYF,TRBJ2-4,TRBD2,12,TRBV29-1,few
TGCAGTGCTAGAAAGACGGGCCCCTACGAGCAGTACTTC,CSARKTGPYEQYF,TRBJ2-7,-,13,TRBV20-1,few
TGCGCCAGCAGCCGAAGAGGGACAGGGTCATCACCCCTCCACTTT,CASSRRGTGSSPLHF,TRBJ1-6,TRBD1,15,TRBV4-3,-
TGCGCCAGCACCCGACTAGCGGGGGGCCCCCAGGAGTTCTTC,CASTRLAGGPQEFF,TRBJ2-1,TRBD2,14,TRBV5-1,-
TGCGCCAGCAGGACCGGGACAGGGCCCTACGAGCAGTACTTC,CASRTGTGPYEQYF,TRBJ2-7,TRBD1,14,TRBV5-1,few
TGTGCCAGCAGTGAAACACCTCCATGGGACAGGATAAACATTCAGTACTTC,CASSETPPWDRINIQYF,TRBJ2-4,TRBD1,17,TRBV6-1,few
TGCAGCGTGTGGGGACGGGGGGAGAGGGAGCAAGAGACCCAGTACTTC,CSVWGRGEREQETQYF,TRBJ2-5,TRBD2,16,TRBV29-1,few
TGCAGCGTCGAACAGGTTATTAACACTGAAGCTTTCTTT,CSVEQVINTEAFF,TRBJ1-1,-,13,TRBV29-1,-
TGCGCCAGCAGCCCCTTAGCGGGACAGGCTACTAACTATGGCTACACCTTC,CASSPLAGQATNYGYTF,TRBJ1-2,TRBD1,17,TRBV5-1,-
TGTGCCAGCAGCTTAGTGGGGGGGCTTGGGGAGCAGTACTTC,CASSLVGGLGEQYF,TRBJ2-7,-,14,TRBV7-2,-
TGTGCCGGGCTGGATACGCAGTATTTT,CAGLDTQYF,TRBJ2-3,-,9,TRBV21-1,-